One and the same sample provided the 24 T cell receptor beta chains below, sequenced in a study of T-cell memory formation after mild COVID-19. TCRdb re-derived calls from the 5' RACE reads in MiXCR, one entry per CDR3 protein. The sample comprises fewer than 700,000 distinct CDR3 sequences, about a fifth of which are singletons, and roughly 8.1% rests with the top ten. The sequenced sample was PBMCs or a T cell subset sorted from them (not recorded which). Receptors were obtained from an adult woman who had mild COVID-19 (a few samples of this study predate the infection). Cell type and time point are not known.

The V and J genes are TRBV20-1 and TRBJ2-1; 9 nucleotides agree with TRBD2. This CDR3 spans 17 amino acids. The V gene's germline CDR1 is DFQATT and CDR2 SNEGSKA (reference sequence). After removal of 0 bases from V and 3 bases from J, the junction contained 9 bases not matched to a gene. This CDR3 reads CSARDPAPTSGYNEQFF. The CDR3 DNA reads TGCAGTGCTAGAGATCCTGCCCCGACTAGCGGCTACAATGAGCAGTTCTTC.

The table lists this clonotype with many counts. The chain uses TRBV5-1 and TRBJ2-1, with TRBD1 matching over 7 bases. Germline V CDR1 and CDR2: SGHRS, YFSETQ. V lost 4 bases, J lost 1 base, and 2 bases stayed unmatched. The length of the CDR3 is 14 residues. In nucleotides, the CDR3 is TGCGCCAGCAGCCAGGGACAGTCCTACAATGAGCAGTTCTTC. Its translation is CASSQGQSYNEQFF.

The chain employs TRBV12-3 or TRBV12-4 and TRBJ2-3, with 7 bases matching TRBD1. CDR3 size: 16 residues. V trimming: 3 bases; J trimming: 0 bases; junction bases outside the gene matches: 6. CDR3 nucleotides: TGTGCCAGCAGTTTGGGACAGCCTACTAGCACAGATACGCAGTATTTT. The encoded protein is CASSLGQPTSTDTQYF.

The V and J genes are TRBV11-2 and TRBJ1-1; 7 bases match TRBD1. The V and J ends lost 0 bases and 0 bases, in that order; junction bases with no gene match: 4. Per germline, CDR1 SGHAT and CDR2 FQNNGV. There are 16 residues in the CDR3. CDR3 in amino acids: CASSLDLGTVNTEAFF. The CDR3 coding sequence is TGTGCCAGCAGCTTAGATCTCGGGACAGTGAACACTGAAGCTTTCTTT. Together with reference TRBV11-2 and TRBJ1-1, the CDR3 gives the full variable domain: EAGVAQSPRYKIIEKRQSVAFWCNPISGHATLYWYQQILGQGPKLLIQFQNNGVVDDSQLPKDRFSAERLKGVDSTLKIQPAKLEDSAVYLCASSLDLGTVNTEAFFGQGTRLTVV.

The rearrangement links TRBV5-6 to TRBJ1-2, with D unclear. CDR3 length: 11 residues. Germline lookup yields CDR1 SGHDT and CDR2 YYEEEE. Trimming cost V 2 bases and J 6 bases, with 5 bases left between them. The CDR3: CASSFAHGYTF. CDR3 sequence (DNA): TGTGCCAGCAGCTTCGCCCATGGCTACACCTTC.

This clonotype was detected a few times. The rearrangement joins TRBV29-1 to TRBJ2-5; perhaps TRBD2 as D (6 bases). Trimming shortened V by 2 bases and J by 4 bases, and 8 bases separated the two germline ends. Germline V gives CDR1 SQVTM, CDR2 ANQGSEA. The CDR3 extends over 12 amino acids. The CDR3 nucleotides read TGCAGCGTTGAATACGGGGGAGAGACCCAGTACTTC. Its translation: CSVEYGGETQYF.

The gene calls are TRBV15 and TRBJ2-6; TRBD1 is a possible D gene (7 bases). Germline assignment: CDR1 LNHNV and CDR2 YYDKDF (reference sequence). The CDR3 runs to 17 residues. V was pared by 8 bases and J by 0 bases, with 17 bases between. The CDR3 coding sequence is TGTGCCACCGGTCAGGGGGGAAGTTTCTCTGGGGCCAACGTCCTGACTTTC. The encoded protein is CATGQGGSFSGANVLTF.

CDR3 residues: CASSPATSGLEQFF. In DNA form, the CDR3 reads TGTGCCAGCAGCCCGGCCACTAGCGGGTTAGAGCAGTTCTTC. V and J are TRBV7-8 and TRBJ2-1, with 9 nucleotides matching TRBD2. The CDR3 has 14 amino acids. Germline V gene sequence: CDR1 SGHVS, CDR2 FQNEAQ. The J segment lost 10 bases and the V segment lost 5 bases, leaving 9 bases of the junction unmatched.

V is TRBV7-2 and J is TRBJ1-2; possibly TRBD1 for D (5 bases). The CDR3 contains 12 residues. Trimming pared 1 base from V and 8 bases from J, leaving 8 bases between. Germline V gene data show CDR1 as SGHTA and CDR2 as FQGNSA. This CDR3 is CASSLERGGYTF. The CDR3 nucleotides read TGTGCCAGCAGCTTAGAACGGGGGGGCTACACCTTC.

This clonotype was seen more than once but under ten times. The V gene is TRBV5-1, the J gene TRBJ2-7; the match to TRBD1 covers 12 bases. Germline CDR1 and CDR2: SGHRS and YFSETQ. Trimming removed 4 bases from V and 1 base from J; junction bases left unmatched: 15. The CDR3 loop spans 19 amino acids. The DNA for the CDR3 is TGCGCCAGCAGCGCAAACCGGGACAGGGGGCGCATCGGTTCCTACGAGCAGTACTTC. Translated, it gives CASSANRDRGRIGSYEQYF. Full variable domain (remainder filled in from reference TRBV5-1 and TRBJ2-7): KAGVTQTPRYLIKTRGQQVTLSCSPISGHRSVSWYQQTPGQGLQFLFEYFSETQRNKGNFPGRFSGRQFSNSRSEMNVSTLELGDSALYLCASSANRDRGRIGSYEQYFGPGTRLTVT.

This clonotype was seen a few times. The chain uses TRBV10-3 and TRBJ2-3; 8 positions match TRBD2. With 3 bases clipped from V and 6 bases from J, the junction kept 8 bases outside the gene matches. This CDR3 region has 15 residues. From germline, CDR1 is ENHRY and CDR2 SYGVKD. The CDR3 DNA reads as TGTGCCATCAGTGATTCGGGGGGGGCAGGTGATACGCAGTATTTT. Amino acid sequence: CAISDSGGAGDTQYF.

The chain links TRBV4-1 to TRBJ2-1; 8 bases line up with TRBD1. V gave up 4 bases and J gave up 0 bases; unmatched junction bases: 5. In germline, CDR1 is MGHRA, CDR2 YSYEKL. The length of the CDR3 is 16 residues. The CDR3 region has the DNA TGCGCCAGCAGCCGAGCTACAGGGGGCTCCTACAATGAGCAGTTCTTC. Its protein is CASSRATGGSYNEQFF.

This clonotype was detected a few times. The gene calls are TRBV5-6 and TRBJ2-5; D perhaps matches TRBD2 (6 bases). The V and J ends lost 2 bases and 0 bases respectively, with 8 bases between them. This CDR3 has 14 amino acids. From germline, CDR1 is SGHDT and CDR2 YYEEEE. The CDR3 DNA is TGTGCCAGCAGCTTCGCGGGGAACCAAGAGACCCAGTACTTC. Amino acid sequence: CASSFAGNQETQYF.

This clonotype was seen more than once but under ten times. This rearrangement joins TRBV18 to TRBJ2-1; 8 bases agree with TRBD2. Germline V CDR1 and CDR2: KGHSH, LQKENI. The J segment lost 5 bases and the V segment lost 2 bases, leaving 5 bases of the junction unmatched. This CDR3 region has 15 residues. The CDR3 coding sequence is TGTGCCAGCTCACCAGTCCTAGCGGGCGACAATGAGCAGTTCTTC. It specifies CASSPVLAGDNEQFF.

This rearrangement joins TRBV7-3 to TRBJ2-7; 8 bases agree with TRBD2. This CDR3 contains 15 residues. Unmatched junction bases numbered 7, after V lost 2 bases and J lost 4 bases. The germline V gene encodes CDR1 SGHTA and CDR2 FQGTGA. CDR3 DNA: TGTGCCAGCAGCTTAGAAGCGGGAGTTGTATACGAGCAGTACTTC. The encoded protein is CASSLEAGVVYEQYF.

This clonotype was detected a few times. The chain carries TRBV7-3 and TRBJ2-1; 10 positions match TRBD2. This CDR3 region has 14 residues. CDR1 and CDR2 from the germline V gene are SGHTA and FQGTGA. With V trimmed by 8 bases and J by 5 bases, 6 bases remained unmatched. The CDR3 DNA reads as TGTGCCAGCCGAGCGGGGGGGAAGGACAATGAGCAGTTCTTC. Its translation: CASRAGGKDNEQFF.

This clonotype has a handful of counts. V gene TRBV29-1 combines with J gene TRBJ2-1; 10 bases match TRBD1. Per germline, CDR1 SQVTM and CDR2 ANQGSEA. The trim removed 6 bases at V and 7 bases at J, leaving 12 bases unmatched. The CDR3 consists of 15 residues. The CDR3 coding sequence is TGCAGCGTCCGATCCGGGACAGGGGAGTGGAATGAGCAGTTCTTC. Translating it yields CSVRSGTGEWNEQFF.

This clonotype was seen only a few times. The chain joins TRBV12-3 or TRBV12-4 to TRBJ2-5; the D gene could be TRBD1 or TRBD2 (5 bases each). The CDR3 is made up of 15 amino acids. The V end was cut by 8 bases, the J end by 2 bases, with 18 bases between. CDR3 nucleotide sequence: TGTGCCAGCGCTACATCTGCCGGGACGCAAGAGACCCAGTACTTC. It is translated as CASATSAGTQETQYF.

This clonotype has only a few counts. The chain combines TRBV6-1 with TRBJ1-6; D possibly corresponds to TRBD1 (6 bases). The V end was cut by 0 bases, the J end by 8 bases, with 14 bases between. Germline CDR1 is MNHNS and CDR2 is SASEGT. The CDR3 has 16 residues. CDR3 in amino acids: CASSEAGRGQDSPLHF. The CDR3 coding sequence is TGTGCCAGCAGTGAAGCCGGCCGGGGGCAAGATTCACCCCTCCACTTT.

This clonotype was counted only a few times. V and J are TRBV11-3 and TRBJ2-2; D call uncertain. Germline CDR1 SGHNT, CDR2 YENEEA. This CDR3 region has 16 residues. Trimming pared 1 base from V and 0 bases from J, leaving 9 bases between. CDR3 sequence reads: CASSLVGSANTGELFF. The CDR3 nucleotides are TGTGCCAGCAGCTTAGTCGGCAGTGCGAACACCGGGGAGCTGTTTTTT.

This clonotype has a handful of counts. This sequence joins TRBV19 and TRBJ2-7; 7 nucleotides line up with TRBD2. The CDR3 runs 14 residues. Per the germline V gene, CDR1 is LNHDA and CDR2 is SQIVND (reference sequence). Unmatched junction bases numbered 6, after V lost 4 bases and J lost 3 bases. CDR3 region: CASSNGLEIYEQYF. The CDR3 bases are TGTGCCAGTAGTAATGGACTAGAAATCTACGAGCAGTACTTC. Full variable domain (rest looked up from reference TRBV19 and TRBJ2-7): DGGITQSPKYLFRKEGQNVTLSCEQNLNHDAMYWYRQDPGQGLRLIYYSQIVNDFQKGDIAEGYSVSREKKESFPLTVTSAQKNPTAFYLCASSNGLEIYEQYFGPGTRLTVT.

The chain joins TRBV6-2 or TRBV6-3 to TRBJ1-1; D not resolved. Trimming cost V 3 bases and J 6 bases, with 14 bases left between them. This CDR3 contains 14 residues. Germline V gene lookup returns CDR1 MNHEY and CDR2 SVGEGT. The CDR3 is CASSYGPFDPEAFF. CDR3 sequence (DNA): TGTGCCAGCAGTTATGGACCGTTCGACCCTGAAGCTTTCTTT.

This clonotype came up a few times. CDR3 in amino acids: CATSVPTGELFF. CDR3 DNA: TGTGCCACCAGTGTACCCACCGGGGAGCTGTTTTTT. The V and J genes are TRBV24-1 and TRBJ2-2; D is undetermined. Trimming shortened V by 5 bases and J by 4 bases, and 4 bases separated the two germline ends. CDR1 and CDR2 (germline): KGHDR, SFDVKD. This CDR3 region has 12 residues.

This clonotype showed up just a few times. The chain carries TRBV4-2 and TRBJ2-7, with no clear D. V was cut by 1 base and J by 5 bases, with 18 bases left in between. The CDR3 has 16 amino acids. Germline CDR1 and CDR2: LGHNA and YNFKEQ. In DNA, the CDR3 is TGTGCCAGCAGCCAAGCCACGGCCTCCGGGTGGGACGAGCAGTACTTC. This translates into CASSQATASGWDEQYF.